This entry lists 29 T cell receptor beta chains sequenced from one sample in a study of control samples from healthy donors and cancer patients. The table came from immunoSEQ multiplex PCR; TCRdb's copy has only in-frame clones and leaves some out. This sample has 110,000 to 150,000 clones, with just under 95% found just once. Sequencing was carried out using PBMCs. These receptors came from a man in his fifties or sixties with colorectal cancer.

CDR3 amino acids: CASSLRGPSGVQETQYF. The CDR3 DNA reads as TGTGCCAGCAGCTTAAGGGGGCCCTCGGGAGTCCAAGAGACCCAGTACTTC. The chain is built from TRBV7-8 and TRBJ2-5; the D gene is possibly TRBD1 (7 bases). CDR1 is SGHVS and CDR2 is FQNEAQ in the germline V gene. V lost 2 bases, J lost 1 base, and 17 bases lay in between. The CDR3 sequence is 17 residues long. The full variable domain, in which reference TRBV7-8 and TRBJ2-5 provide the parts outside the CDR3, is GAGVSQSPRYKVAKRGQDVALRCDPISGHVSLFWYQQALGQGPEFLTYFQNEAQLDKSGLPSDRFFAERPEGSVSTLKIQRTQQEDSAVYLCASSLRGPSGVQETQYFGPGTRLLVL.

The chain couples TRBV6-5 to TRBJ1-1; TRBD1 is a possible D gene (6 bases). Trimming took 8 bases from V and 3 from J, leaving 13 bases between them. Germline assignment: CDR1 MNHEY and CDR2 SVGAGI. The CDR3 extends over 13 amino acids. As DNA, the CDR3 is TGTGCCAGCGGAAGACCAGGGGACACTGAAGCTTTCTTT. It is translated as CASGRPGDTEAFF.

The chain employs TRBV6-5 and TRBJ2-3; 7 bases align to TRBD1. J lost 3 bases, V lost 5 bases, and 8 bases had no gene match. The CDR3 has 15 amino acids. Germline V gene data show CDR1 as MNHEY and CDR2 as SVGAGI. The CDR3 DNA sequence: TGTGCCAGCAGTCCGAGACAGGGATGGACAGATACGCAGTATTTT. Its translation is CASSPRQGWTDTQYF.

The gene calls are TRBV2 and TRBJ2-1; 7 positions match TRBD1. This CDR3 comprises 11 residues. Losses at the gene ends were 5 bases for V and 9 bases for J; bases not matched to a gene: 1. Germline CDR1 and CDR2: SNHLY and FYNNEI. The CDR3 loop reads CASSNRGEQFF. As DNA, the CDR3 is TGTGCCAGCAGTAACAGGGGTGAGCAGTTCTTC.

This chain joins TRBV20-1 and TRBJ2-5; D could derive from TRBD1 or TRBD2 (5 bases each). Germline V CDR1 and CDR2: DFQATT, SNEGSKA (reference sequence). This CDR3 has 18 residues. Trimming left V 3 bases short and J 4 bases short, with 27 bases between. The CDR3 DNA follows: TGCAGTGCTAGTGGGCTAGCAGGGAACTATAGAGACGGAGAGACCCAGTACTTC. Translating gives CSASGLAGNYRDGETQYF.

This chain connects TRBV4-1 to TRBJ2-5; D gene ambiguous. CDR3 length: 16 amino acids. V lost 0 bases, J lost 6 bases, and 17 bases lay in between. CDR1 is MGHRA and CDR2 is YSYEKL in the germline V gene. CDR3 in amino acids: CASSQEVADRTQTQYF. The DNA for the CDR3 is TGCGCCAGCAGCCAAGAAGTCGCGGACCGAACACAGACCCAGTACTTC.

The chain carries TRBV27 and TRBJ2-7; perhaps TRBD2 as D (5 bases). The CDR3 runs to 13 residues. CDR1 is MNHEY and CDR2 is SMNVEV in the germline V gene (reference sequence). Trimming left V 2 bases short and J 2 bases short, with 7 bases between. This chain's CDR3 is CASSLSSAYEQYF. Here the CDR3 DNA reads TGTGCCAGCAGTTTAAGTAGCGCCTACGAGCAGTACTTC.

This clone was seen a single time. The V call is TRBV7-9, the J call TRBJ1-2; D gene ambiguous. CDR3 length: 13 residues. V was pared by 1 base and J by 2 bases, with 5 bases between. The germline V gene encodes CDR1 SEHNR and CDR2 FQNEAQ (reference sequence). CDR3 DNA: TGTGCCAGCAGCTTAGTTGGGAACTATGGCTACACCTTC. It yields the protein CASSLVGNYGYTF.

The gene calls are TRBV29-1 and TRBJ1-1; TRBD1 matches at 10 bases. J gave up 6 bases and V 8 bases, and 6 bases lay outside the gene matches. Germline V gene data show CDR1 as SQVTM and CDR2 as ANQGSEA. This CDR3 comprises 12 residues. The CDR3: CSSRQGASEAFF. The DNA for the CDR3 is TGCAGCTCTAGACAGGGGGCATCTGAAGCTTTCTTT.

The count of this clone is one. This rearrangement joins TRBV7-2 to TRBJ1-5, with 11 bases fitting TRBD1. The CDR3 spans 18 residues. Germline values: CDR1 SGHTA, CDR2 FQGNSA. V was pared by 0 bases and J by 6 bases, with 10 bases of the junction left unmatched. Here the CDR3 DNA reads TGTGCCAGCAGCTTAGCGCTAGGGACAGGGGGAAAAGGTCAGCCCCAGCATTTT. Translating it yields CASSLALGTGGKGQPQHF.

Here the CDR3 reads CASSLTDRGRYQPQHF. As DNA, the CDR3 is TGTGCCAGCAGTTTAACTGACAGGGGTAGGTATCAGCCCCAGCATTTT. V and J are TRBV28 and TRBJ1-5, with 8 bases matching TRBD1. CDR1 is MDHEN and CDR2 is SYDVKM in the germline V gene. J lost 5 bases, V lost 2 bases, and 8 bases had no gene match. This CDR3 spans 16 amino acids. The full variable domain, its missing parts supplied by reference TRBV28 and TRBJ1-5, is DVKVTQSSRYLVKRTGEKVFLECVQDMDHENMFWYRQDPGLGLRLIYFSYDVKMKEKGDIPEGYSVSREKKERFSLILESASTNQTSMYLCASSLTDRGRYQPQHFGDGTRLSIL.

This chain uses TRBV9 with TRBJ1-2, with a possible D match to TRBD1 (5 bases). The CDR3 length is 15 residues. V was cut by 2 bases and J by 8 bases, with 19 bases left in between. Germline CDR1 is SGDLS and CDR2 is YYNGEE. CDR3 protein: CASSVLGETSGGYTF. Written as DNA, the CDR3 is TGTGCCAGCAGCGTCCTAGGGGAAACGTCGGGCGGCTACACCTTC.

The V and J genes are TRBV6-5 and TRBJ1-3; TRBD1 might be the D (6 bases). This CDR3 has 15 residues. Looked up from germline, CDR1 is MNHEY and CDR2 is SVGAGI. Trimming left V 0 bases short and J 4 bases short, with 10 bases between. The CDR3 coding sequence is TGTGCCAGCAGTTACTCGGGGGCGAAAGGAAACACCATATATTTT. Protein: CASSYSGAKGNTIYF.

The chain carries TRBV24-1 and TRBJ2-7; a possible D gene is TRBD1 (6 bases). The CDR3 loop spans 14 amino acids. Germline CDR1 is KGHDR and CDR2 is SFDVKD. Trimming cost V 7 bases and J 2 bases, with 14 bases left between them. The CDR3 protein is CATRRGQKAYEQYF. The CDR3 nucleotides read TGTGCCACCAGGAGAGGACAGAAAGCCTACGAGCAGTACTTC.

V usage is TRBV6-5 and J usage is TRBJ1-5; D remains ambiguous. The CDR3 loop spans 13 amino acids. Per germline, CDR1 MNHEY and CDR2 SVGAGI. The V and J ends lost 7 bases and 4 bases respectively, with 11 bases between them. The CDR3 DNA follows: TGTGCCAGCAAGCCGGGCCCAAATCAGCCCCAGCATTTT. This gives the protein CASKPGPNQPQHF.

The rearrangement links TRBV18 to TRBJ2-1; unclear D gene. V was shortened by 0 bases and J by 0 bases, with 6 bases between the two germline ends. Germline CDR1 KGHSH, CDR2 LQKENI. The CDR3 loop spans 15 amino acids. The CDR3 here is CASSPPLGSYNEQFF. CDR3 DNA sequence: TGTGCCAGCTCACCACCGTTAGGCTCCTACAATGAGCAGTTCTTC.

The chain combines TRBV5-1 with TRBJ1-4, with 7 bases lining up with TRBD1. The J segment lost 6 bases and the V segment lost 4 bases, leaving 6 bases of the junction unmatched. This CDR3 region has 14 residues. Germline lookup yields CDR1 SGHRS and CDR2 YFSETQ. The CDR3: CASSQGDSYEKLFF. The CDR3 region has the DNA TGCGCCAGCAGCCAAGGGGACAGCTATGAAAAACTGTTTTTT. The full variable domain, in which reference TRBV5-1 and TRBJ1-4 provide the parts outside the CDR3, is KAGVTQTPRYLIKTRGQQVTLSCSPISGHRSVSWYQQTPGQGLQFLFEYFSETQRNKGNFPGRFSGRQFSNSRSEMNVSTLELGDSALYLCASSQGDSYEKLFFGSGTQLSVL.

The chain employs TRBV4-3 and TRBJ2-5; D is perhaps TRBD2 (5 bases). This CDR3 contains 17 residues. From germline, CDR1 is LGHNA and CDR2 YSLEER. V gave up 0 bases and J gave up 3 bases, with 17 bases separating them. For the CDR3, the DNA is TGCGCCAGCAGCCAAGATGGTGATGGCTTCGGGGAAGAGACCCAGTACTTC. Its translation: CASSQDGDGFGEETQYF.

This clone showed up just once. The chain joins TRBV7-9 to TRBJ2-5, with a tentative D call TRBD2 (6 bases). Germline CDR1 and CDR2: SEHNR and FQNEAQ (reference sequence). Trimming shortened V by 4 bases and J by 4 bases, and 16 bases separated the two germline ends. This CDR3 contains 15 residues. The CDR3 DNA sequence: TGTGCCAGCAGCTCCTCAGGAGTGGAGGGAGAGACCCAGTACTTC. Translating gives CASSSSGVEGETQYF. Using reference TRBV7-9 and TRBJ2-5 for the parts outside the CDR3, the full variable domain is DTGVSQNPRHKITKRGQNVTFRCDPISEHNRLYWYRQTLGQGPEFLTYFQNEAQLEKSRLLSDRFSAERPKGSFSTLEIQRTEQGDSAMYLCASSSSGVEGETQYFGPGTRLLVL.

This clone came up a few times. This sequence joins TRBV2 and TRBJ1-5, with TRBD1 as a possible D gene (5 bases). Per the germline V gene, CDR1 is SNHLY and CDR2 is FYNNEI. The V and J ends lost 6 bases and 6 bases respectively, with 18 bases between them. The CDR3 is 15 residues long. The CDR3 sequence is CASSLMEAGGQPQHF. The CDR3 coding sequence is TGTGCCAGCAGCCTCATGGAGGCGGGGGGTCAGCCCCAGCATTTT.

This chain connects TRBV9 to TRBJ2-3; D remains ambiguous. From germline, CDR1 is SGDLS and CDR2 YYNGEE. V lost 3 bases and J lost 6, with 14 bases in between. The CDR3 is made up of 14 amino acids. CDR3 amino acids: CASSERWGSDTQYF. The CDR3 DNA reads as TGTGCCAGCAGCGAGAGGTGGGGTTCGGATACGCAGTATTTT.

J is TRBJ2-3 and V is TRBV7-9; D call uncertain. With 6 bases removed from V and 4 bases from J, the gap between germline ends came to 20 bases. Germline loops: CDR1 SEHNR, CDR2 FQNEAQ (reference sequence). This CDR3 has 16 residues. The CDR3 here is CASRPTVGSMADTQYF. CDR3 coding DNA: TGTGCCAGCAGACCCACAGTAGGGTCTATGGCAGATACGCAGTATTTT.

The CDR3 region has the DNA TGTGCCAGTAGTACAGTCTCCGGGACAGGGGGCAATTCACCCCTCCACTTT. This codes for CASSTVSGTGGNSPLHF. V usage is TRBV19 and J usage is TRBJ1-6; TRBD1 agrees at 12 bases. Looked up from germline, CDR1 is LNHDA and CDR2 is SQIVND (reference sequence). With 4 bases clipped from V and 7 bases from J, the junction kept 8 bases outside the gene matches. The CDR3 is 17 residues long.

The chain couples TRBV6-2 or TRBV6-3 to TRBJ2-7; 9 positions match TRBD2. This CDR3 is built from 16 residues. The V segment lost 5 bases and the J segment 2 bases; nucleotides outside the gene matches: 10. Germline values: CDR1 MNHEY, CDR2 SVGEGT. In nucleotides, the CDR3 is TGTGCCAGCAGTGACAGGAGACTAGCGGAAACCTACGAGCAGTACTTC. It yields the protein CASSDRRLAETYEQYF.

This sequence joins TRBV5-1 and TRBJ1-1; 8 bases are shared with TRBD1. Germline V gene sequence: CDR1 SGHRS, CDR2 YFSETQ. The ends lost 4 bases at V and 1 base at J; junction bases unmatched: 6. This CDR3 has 15 residues. CDR3 bases: TGCGCCAGCAGCCCCCTCGGACAGGGGAACACTGAAGCTTTCTTT. Residues: CASSPLGQGNTEAFF.

V gene TRBV7-8 combines with J gene TRBJ1-5, with D maybe TRBD1 (6 bases). The germline V gene has CDR1 SGHVS and CDR2 FQNEAQ. The CDR3 has 16 amino acids. The V and J ends lost 1 base and 6 bases respectively, with 16 bases between them. The CDR3 sequence: CASSLVGGGAAQPQHF. The CDR3 coding sequence is TGTGCCAGCAGCTTAGTTGGTGGGGGCGCGGCTCAGCCCCAGCATTTT.

The chain carries TRBV12-3 or TRBV12-4 and TRBJ1-1; D uncertain. The CDR3 totals 13 residues. V was shortened by 3 bases and J by 4 bases, with 9 bases between the two germline ends. CDR3 nucleotides: TGTGCCAGCAGTTTTGGGGTGGGCACTGAAGCTTTCTTT. It codes for CASSFGVGTEAFF.

V is TRBV19 and J is TRBJ2-3; 12 nucleotides agree with TRBD1. CDR3 length equals 14 residues. V trimming: 5 bases; J trimming: 6 bases; junction bases outside the gene matches: 3. CDR1 and CDR2 from the germline V gene are LNHDA and SQIVND (reference sequence). In DNA form, the CDR3 reads TGTGCCAGTAGTCGGGGACAGGGGGCGGATACGCAGTATTTT. This gives the protein CASSRGQGADTQYF.

The chain joins TRBV11-2 to TRBJ1-4; D is unresolved. Trimming cost V 2 bases and J 0 bases, with 7 bases left between them. The germline CDR1 and CDR2 sequences are SGHAT and FQNNGV. The CDR3 consists of 15 residues. The DNA of the CDR3 is TGTGCCAGCAGCTTAATGTTTGCAACTAATGAAAAACTGTTTTTT. It codes for CASSLMFATNEKLFF.